These 29 T cell receptor beta chains were all obtained from the same sample, sequenced in a study of OX40 agonist ivuxolimab in advanced cancers. The data were produced by immunoSEQ multiplex PCR, yet TCRdb's version contains in-frame clones alone and is incomplete. This table has over 85,000 clones, over 85% appearing once. The sample in question was CD4+ or CD8+ T cells sorted from blood, obtained in a trial of the OX40 agonist ivuxolimab. These receptors originate from an adult with an advanced solid tumor such as melanoma, head and neck, liver or kidney cancer.

The V gene is TRBV18, the J gene TRBJ2-3, with 7 bases identical to TRBD2. Unmatched junction bases numbered 4, after V lost 2 bases and J lost 2 bases. Germline loops: CDR1 KGHSH, CDR2 LQKENI. The CDR3 is 15 amino acids. CDR3 coding DNA: TGTGCCAGCTCACCAATGGGGGGGGTCACAGATACGCAGTATTTT. This encodes CASSPMGGVTDTQYF.

This clone was counted a single time. The chain couples TRBV19 to TRBJ1-1; D not resolved. Trimming left V 0 bases short and J 0 bases short, with 11 bases between. The CDR3 has 16 residues. Germline V gives CDR1 LNHDA, CDR2 SQIVND (reference sequence). CDR3 residues: CASSIDRIKMNTEAFF. CDR3 nucleotides: TGTGCCAGTAGTATAGATCGAATAAAGATGAACACTGAAGCTTTCTTT.

CDR3 DNA sequence: TGTGCCAGCAGTTCCCCTAGCGGGAGCAATGAGCAGTTCTTC. The encoded protein is CASSSPSGSNEQFF. The chain couples TRBV28 to TRBJ2-1; 10 bases are shared with TRBD2. CDR1 is MDHEN and CDR2 is SYDVKM in the germline V gene. The CDR3 length is 14 residues. The junction had 3 bases not matched to a gene; V was cut back by 4 bases and J by 6 bases.

This clone was seen a few times. V gene TRBV28 combines with J gene TRBJ1-5; D might be TRBD1 (5 bases). V gave up 6 bases and J gave up 2 bases, with 14 bases separating them. Germline assignment: CDR1 MDHEN and CDR2 SYDVKM. The CDR3 totals 15 residues. As DNA, the CDR3 is TGTGCCAGCAGCTCCCCCGGGGCGGGCAATCAGCCCCAGCATTTT. Translation: CASSSPGAGNQPQHF.

This chain links TRBV19 with TRBJ1-2, with 7 bases lining up with TRBD1. The germline V gene encodes CDR1 LNHDA and CDR2 SQIVND (reference sequence). J gave up 8 bases and V 9 bases, and 15 bases lay outside the gene matches. The CDR3 contains 14 residues. CDR3 sequence: CASEFRQGERGYTF. In DNA form, the CDR3 reads TGTGCCAGCGAGTTCCGACAGGGAGAACGGGGCTACACCTTC.

This clone was seen once. The rearrangement uses TRBV7-2 and TRBJ1-5, with a tentative D call TRBD1 (5 bases). The CDR3 loop spans 16 amino acids. CDR1 is SGHTA and CDR2 is FQGNSA in the germline V gene. Trimming removed 1 base from V and 6 bases from J, with 16 bases in between. CDR3 nucleotide sequence: TGTGCCAGCAGCTTAGGTGCAGGGCGAATTGGTCAGCCCCAGCATTTT. Translation gives CASSLGAGRIGQPQHF.

This clone came up a few times. The chain combines TRBV5-4 with TRBJ2-5; D gene ambiguous. Germline V gene sequence: CDR1 SGHNT, CDR2 YYREEE (reference sequence). Trimming stripped 4 bases from V and 5 bases from J, with 12 bases between. This CDR3 spans 13 amino acids. The CDR3 reads CASSRPSQETQYF. The CDR3 DNA reads as TGTGCCAGCAGCCGACCTTCCCAGGAGACCCAGTACTTC.

This clone was counted a few times. The V gene is TRBV2, the J gene TRBJ1-5; tentative D call: TRBD1 (5 bases). V was cut by 8 bases and J by 4 bases, with 18 bases left in between. CDR3 size: 15 residues. From germline, CDR1 is SNHLY and CDR2 FYNNEI. The CDR3 region has the DNA TGTGCCAGCGCCGGGCTGCAGGGCGGGAATCAGCCCCAGCATTTT. It codes for CASAGLQGGNQPQHF.

The gene calls are TRBV15 and TRBJ2-1; D not resolved. Trimming took 1 base from V and 0 from J, leaving 16 bases between them. The CDR3 spans 18 residues. Germline V gene data show CDR1 as LNHNV and CDR2 as YYDKDF (reference sequence). The CDR3 is CATSRVLGSPGSYNEQFF. The DNA for the CDR3 is TGTGCCACCAGCAGAGTTCTGGGGTCCCCGGGCTCCTACAATGAGCAGTTCTTC.

The chain carries TRBV9 and TRBJ2-3; 8 bases align to TRBD2. The V segment lost 4 bases and the J segment 0 bases; nucleotides outside the gene matches: 10. The V gene's germline CDR1 is SGDLS and CDR2 YYNGEE. The CDR3 is 17 amino acids. For the CDR3, the DNA is TGTGCCAGCAGCCCCCGGGGGGGCAAAATTAGCACAGATACGCAGTATTTT. It encodes CASSPRGGKISTDTQYF.

The J gene is TRBJ2-7, the V gene TRBV5-6, with 12 bases identical to TRBD2. CDR1 is SGHDT, CDR2 YYEEEE, per germline. CDR3 length: 14 residues. J lost 3 bases, V lost 5 bases, and 3 bases had no gene match. The DNA of the CDR3 is TGTGCCAGCAGACCGGGACTAGCGGGCTACGAGCAGTACTTC. Encoded protein: CASRPGLAGYEQYF. Complete variable domain (other parts from reference TRBV5-6 and TRBJ2-7): DAGVTQSPTHLIKTRGQQVTLRCSPKSGHDTVSWYQQALGQGPQFIFQYYEEEERQRGNFPDRFSGHQFPNYSSELNVNALLLGDSALYLCASRPGLAGYEQYFGPGTRLTVT.

The chain has TRBV5-1 and TRBJ1-3; D is uncertain. This CDR3 comprises 17 residues. Trimming pared 4 bases from V and 0 bases from J, leaving 17 bases between. Germline values: CDR1 SGHRS, CDR2 YFSETQ. Here the CDR3 reads CASSLRSRASSGNTIYF. CDR3 nucleotides: TGCGCCAGCAGCCTGCGGTCTCGGGCCAGCTCTGGAAACACCATATATTTT.

The rearrangement joins TRBV11-2 to TRBJ1-3; possibly TRBD1 for D (6 bases). Germline-derived CDR1 and CDR2 are SGHAT and FQNNGV. The CDR3 covers 15 residues. Trimming shortened V by 6 bases and J by 0 bases, and 12 bases separated the two germline ends. For the CDR3, the DNA is TGTGCCAGCAGGAAGGGGGTTAGCTCTGGAAACACCATATATTTT. It translates to CASRKGVSSGNTIYF. Drawing the rest from reference TRBV11-2 and TRBJ1-3, the complete variable domain is EAGVAQSPRYKIIEKRQSVAFWCNPISGHATLYWYQQILGQGPKLLIQFQNNGVVDDSQLPKDRFSAERLKGVDSTLKIQPAKLEDSAVYLCASRKGVSSGNTIYFGEGSWLTVV.

V usage is TRBV5-4 and J usage is TRBJ1-2, with 9 bases lining up with TRBD1. Germline-derived CDR1 and CDR2 are SGHNT and YYREEE (reference sequence). The CDR3 length is 15 residues. Trimming cost V 0 bases and J 4 bases; bases outside gene matches: 4. The CDR3 bases are TGTGCCAGCAGCTTGGGACAGGGGGGTACCTATGGCTACACCTTC. This codes for CASSLGQGGTYGYTF.

The chain has TRBV29-1 and TRBJ1-2, with D hard to call. V shed 6 bases and J shed 8 bases, with 10 bases lying between them. Per germline, CDR1 SQVTM and CDR2 ANQGSEA. The CDR3 loop spans 10 amino acids. CDR3 in amino acids: CSVQSGGYTF. The CDR3, as DNA: TGCAGCGTCCAAAGCGGCGGCTACACCTTC. The whole variable domain, remainder taken from reference TRBV29-1 and TRBJ1-2, is SAVISQKPSRDICQRGTSLTIQCQVDSQVTMMFWYRQQPGQSLTLIATANQGSEATYESGFVIDKFPISRPNLTFSTLTVSNMSPEDSSIYLCSVQSGGYTFGSGTRLTVV.

The CDR3 nucleotides read TGTGCCTGGAGTGTAGCCCTGTATGGCTACACCTTC. Translated: CAWSVALYGYTF. The chain is built from TRBV30 and TRBJ1-2, with unresolved D. Germline lookup yields CDR1 GTSNPN and CDR2 SVGIG (reference sequence). The CDR3 extends over 12 amino acids. Trimming cost V 0 bases and J 5 bases, with 7 bases left between them.

V and J are TRBV27 and TRBJ1-6, with D unresolved. Germline CDR1 and CDR2: MNHEY and SMNVEV (reference sequence). CDR3 size: 12 residues. V was clipped by 5 bases and J by 6 bases, with 5 bases between them. The CDR3 DNA follows: TGTGCCAGCAGTCCGGGTAATTCACCCCTCCACTTT. This codes for CASSPGNSPLHF.

This chain uses TRBV7-3 with TRBJ2-7; weak D call: TRBD1 (5 bases). The CDR3 spans 13 residues. With 5 bases removed from V and 2 bases from J, the gap between germline ends came to 10 bases. Germline values: CDR1 SGHTA, CDR2 FQGTGA. CDR3 amino acids: CASSPTATYEQYF. CDR3 DNA sequence: TGTGCCAGCAGCCCGACAGCTACCTACGAGCAGTACTTC.

The J gene is TRBJ1-2, the V gene TRBV18; 8 nucleotides match TRBD1. Germline loops: CDR1 KGHSH, CDR2 LQKENI. The V gene end was trimmed by 3 bases and the J gene end by 6 bases; junction bases not matched to a gene: 12. This CDR3 comprises 16 residues. The CDR3, as DNA: TGTGCCAGCTCACCGGAGCAGGGGGCAACCTTTAATGGCTACACCTTC. This sequence encodes CASSPEQGATFNGYTF.

V gene TRBV7-9 combines with J gene TRBJ2-5; D is perhaps TRBD1 (6 bases). Germline V gene lookup returns CDR1 SEHNR and CDR2 FQNEAQ (reference sequence). V was pared by 1 base and J by 1 base, with 13 bases between. The CDR3 loop spans 16 amino acids. CDR3 coding DNA: TGTGCCAGCAGCTTAGTTAGCCCGACAGGCCAAGAGACCCAGTACTTC. This translates into CASSLVSPTGQETQYF.

The V and J genes are TRBV7-3 and TRBJ2-6; D is possibly TRBD1 or TRBD2 (6 bases each). Germline lookup yields CDR1 SGHTA and CDR2 FQGTGA. V lost 5 bases and J 0 bases, leaving 20 bases between the germline ends. This CDR3 spans 19 amino acids. This CDR3 is CASSLRGAERLSGANVLTF. In DNA, the CDR3 is TGTGCCAGCAGCCTTAGGGGGGCAGAAAGGCTCTCTGGGGCCAACGTCCTGACTTTC.

The V call is TRBV9, the J call TRBJ2-7; D gene uncertain. V gave up 0 bases and J gave up 4 bases, with 11 bases separating them. The germline V gene encodes CDR1 SGDLS and CDR2 YYNGEE. The CDR3 consists of 14 residues. Here the CDR3 DNA reads TGTGCCAGCAGCGTAGCCTCCGAAGGGTACGAGCAGTACTTC. The encoded protein is CASSVASEGYEQYF.

The gene calls are TRBV5-4 and TRBJ1-1; D is perhaps TRBD1 (6 bases). CDR3 length: 15 residues. V was pared by 4 bases and J by 1 base, with 14 bases between. Per germline, CDR1 SGHNT and CDR2 YYREEE (reference sequence). The CDR3: CASSQVAGENTEAFF. CDR3 DNA sequence: TGTGCCAGCAGCCAAGTGGCAGGGGAGAACACTGAAGCTTTCTTT.

The chain is built from TRBV7-3 and TRBJ2-1, with 7 bases lining up with TRBD1. V dropped 4 bases and J dropped 8; count of bases not matched to a gene: 8. Germline lookup yields CDR1 SGHTA and CDR2 FQGTGA. The CDR3 contains 14 residues. The DNA of the CDR3 is TGTGCCAGCAGCTACGGACAGGTAGGGGATGAGCAGTTCTTC. It codes for CASSYGQVGDEQFF.

This chain uses TRBV28 with TRBJ1-5; 7 bases line up with TRBD1. With 2 bases clipped from V and 0 bases from J, the junction kept 10 bases outside the gene matches. The CDR3 loop spans 18 amino acids. Germline V lookup: CDR1 MDHEN, CDR2 SYDVKM. The CDR3 DNA reads as TGTGCCAGCAGTTTACCCCGACAGGGATATTATAGCAATCAGCCCCAGCATTTT. This sequence encodes CASSLPRQGYYSNQPQHF.

The chain links TRBV5-6 to TRBJ2-1, with 10 positions matching TRBD1. The CDR3 spans 14 residues. The V segment lost 0 bases and the J segment 9 bases; nucleotides outside the gene matches: 3. The germline CDR1 and CDR2 sequences are SGHDT and YYEEEE. The CDR3 reads CASSLGQGAGEQFF. CDR3 nucleotides: TGTGCCAGCAGCTTGGGACAGGGGGCCGGTGAGCAGTTCTTC.

V and J are TRBV14 and TRBJ2-3, with D tentatively TRBD2 (6 bases). The CDR3 runs to 19 residues. V was trimmed by 0 bases and J by 4 bases, leaving 23 bases between them. From germline, CDR1 is SGHDN and CDR2 FVKESK. Written as DNA, the CDR3 is TGTGCCAGCAGCCAAGATAATGAACGTGCGGCTAGCGTCCCAGATACGCAGTATTTT. Translated: CASSQDNERAASVPDTQYF.

The chain uses TRBV28 and TRBJ1-2; maybe TRBD1 (5 bases). The germline V gene has CDR1 MDHEN and CDR2 SYDVKM. V lost 1 base to trimming and J lost 6 bases, with 21 bases between them. The CDR3 is 17 amino acids. DNA for the CDR3: TGTGCCAGCAGTTTATCCCTATTCAGTAGGGGTAGCGATGGCTACACCTTC. Protein sequence: CASSLSLFSRGSDGYTF.

V and J are TRBV11-2 and TRBJ2-1; D might be TRBD1 (7 bases). Germline V gives CDR1 SGHAT, CDR2 FQNNGV. The V end lost 5 bases, the J end lost 5 bases, and 19 bases lay between the germline ends. CDR3 size: 16 residues. Here the CDR3 reads CASSRGGGMLDNEQFF. The CDR3 DNA sequence: TGTGCCAGCAGCCGAGGAGGGGGCATGCTAGACAATGAGCAGTTCTTC.